This T cell receptor (beta chain) was documented in a study of blood T cell repertoires in COVID-19. Study background: Material from acute and convalescent COVID-19 was sourced from the United States, Italy and Spain. The analysed material was cDNA or gDNA that came from T cells, B-cell-depleted T cells, or PBMCs.

Followed longitudinally, the Seattle patients had been enrolled during active infection. V gave up 4 bases and J gave up 6 bases, with 21 bases separating them. Germline CDR1 is MRHNA and CDR2 is SNTAGT. The length of the CDR3 is 16 residues. In the authors' methods: Quantification of nucleated cells was approximated via reference gene primer amplification. Libraries were prepared by immunoSEQ multiplex PCR; TCRdb keeps only in-frame clonotypes and omits some of them. V and J calls and clone size are those listed in that table; D and trimming were worked out from the DNA. Here the sample spans 95,000 to 100,000 clones, about 90% being singletons.

This sequence originates from a human donor with COVID-19, enrolled during active disease. The donor label of this sample is uncertain. The sequenced sample consisted of peripheral blood. The chain employs TRBV6-4 and TRBJ1-1; D is possibly TRBD1 (6 bases). The CDR3 is CASSAPGGALCAEAFF. The CDR3 nucleotides are TGTGCCAGCAGTGCCCCGGGGGGGGCGCTTTGTGCTGAAGCTTTCTTT.